Presented here are 12 T cell receptor beta chains from one specimen sequenced in a study of blood T cell repertoires in COVID-19. Produced via immunoSEQ multiplex PCR; TCRdb's table is partial and in-frame only. The data hold tens of thousands of clones, with nearly 90% observed a single time. Sample: peripheral blood. Every receptor here comes from a human donor in a cohort sampled during active COVID-19.

This clone appeared once. In DNA, the CDR3 is TGCAGCGTTGAGAACAGGGGGCGCGGGGATGAAAAACTGTTTTTT. Amino acids: CSVENRGRGDEKLFF. The genes are TRBV29-1 and TRBJ1-4; 9 nucleotides match TRBD1. Germline lookup yields CDR1 SQVTM and CDR2 ANQGSEA. CDR3 size: 15 residues. Unmatched junction bases numbered 8, after V lost 3 bases and J lost 6 bases.

The chain is built from TRBV7-2 and TRBJ2-5, with 7 bases fitting TRBD1. The V and J ends lost 4 bases and 5 bases, in that order; junction bases with no gene match: 7. The CDR3 is made up of 14 amino acids. Germline CDR1 reads SGHTA; CDR2 reads FQGNSA. This CDR3 is CASSSPDRRETQYF. The CDR3 nucleotides read TGTGCCAGCAGCTCCCCGGACAGGCGTGAGACCCAGTACTTC. The full variable domain, in which reference TRBV7-2 and TRBJ2-5 provide the parts outside the CDR3, is GAGVSQSPSNKVTEKGKDVELRCDPISGHTALYWYRQSLGQGLEFLIYFQGNSAPDKSGLPSDRFSAERTGGSVSTLTIQRTQQEDSAVYLCASSSPDRRETQYFGPGTRLLVL.

The V and J genes are TRBV5-1 and TRBJ2-3, with 12 bases fitting TRBD2. Germline V gene sequence: CDR1 SGHRS, CDR2 YFSETQ. V shed 2 bases, J shed 2 bases, and the junction held 6 bases outside the gene matches. The CDR3 runs 17 residues. The CDR3 DNA is TGCGCCAGCAGCTTCCGTGGACTAGCGGGAATCACAGATACGCAGTATTTT. Amino acid sequence: CASSFRGLAGITDTQYF.

The rearrangement uses TRBV18 and TRBJ2-7; TRBD2 matches at 12 bases. The junction had 4 bases not matched to a gene; V was cut back by 6 bases and J by 4 bases. From germline, CDR1 is KGHSH and CDR2 LQKENI. The CDR3 contains 14 residues. The CDR3 region is CASSAGTSGYEQYF. CDR3 sequence (DNA): TGTGCCAGCTCGGCCGGGACTAGCGGGTACGAGCAGTACTTC. Full variable domain (remainder filled in from reference TRBV18 and TRBJ2-7): NAGVMQNPRHLVRRRGQEARLRCSPMKGHSHVYWYRQLPEEGLKFMVYLQKENIIDESGMPKERFSAEFPKEGPSILRIQQVVRGDSAAYFCASSAGTSGYEQYFGPGTRLTVT.

The chain uses TRBV20-1 and TRBJ1-1; a possible D gene is TRBD1 (6 bases). Germline-derived CDR1 and CDR2 are DFQATT and SNEGSKA (reference sequence). Trimming took off 3 bases at V and 6 bases at J, with 14 bases between the two ends. This CDR3 has 13 residues. The CDR3 protein is CSASTGLGPEAFF. Here the CDR3 DNA reads TGCAGTGCTAGTACAGGGTTAGGGCCTGAAGCTTTCTTT.

This chain joins TRBV11-2 and TRBJ2-2; tentative D call: TRBD2 (6 bases). V was pared by 1 base and J by 5 bases, with 8 bases between. The V gene's germline CDR1 is SGHAT and CDR2 FQNNGV. The CDR3 consists of 14 residues. The CDR3 here is CASSLVRGTGELFF. DNA for the CDR3: TGTGCCAGCAGCTTAGTTCGGGGGACCGGGGAGCTGTTTTTT.

V is TRBV12-3 or TRBV12-4 and J is TRBJ1-1, with a possible D match to TRBD1 (6 bases). This CDR3 is built from 13 residues. Trimming shortened V by 5 bases and J by 7 bases, and 14 bases separated the two germline ends. Here the CDR3 DNA reads TGTGCCAGCAGTGGGGGGGGCAGCGTTGAAGCTTTCTTT. This encodes CASSGGGSVEAFF.

The table lists this clone with a few counts. This chain connects TRBV10-1 to TRBJ2-1, with D hard to call. Trimming took off 5 bases at V and 6 bases at J, with 8 bases between the two ends. This CDR3 comprises 12 residues. Germline V gene data show CDR1 as WNHNN and CDR2 as SYGVQD (reference sequence). The CDR3 bases are TGCGCCAGCAGTTCGGGTGGCAATGAGCAGTTCTTC. The encoded protein is CASSSGGNEQFF.

J is TRBJ1-4 and V is TRBV7-9; TRBD1 is a possible D gene (6 bases). V dropped 1 base and J dropped 1 base, with 10 bases sitting between them. The germline V gene has CDR1 SEHNR and CDR2 FQNEAQ (reference sequence). This CDR3 is built from 16 residues. DNA of the CDR3: TGTGCCAGCAGCTTAGGCCTACAGGGAACTAATGAAAAACTGTTTTTT. It translates to CASSLGLQGTNEKLFF. Variable domain in full (rest from reference TRBV7-9 and TRBJ1-4): DTGVSQNPRHKITKRGQNVTFRCDPISEHNRLYWYRQTLGQGPEFLTYFQNEAQLEKSRLLSDRFSAERPKGSFSTLEIQRTEQGDSAMYLCASSLGLQGTNEKLFFGSGTQLSVL.

The chain is built from TRBV7-9 and TRBJ2-3, with TRBD1 matching 9 bases. The germline V gene has CDR1 SEHNR and CDR2 FQNEAQ (reference sequence). Losses at the gene ends were 5 bases for V and 2 bases for J; bases not matched to a gene: 5. The CDR3 contains 15 residues. The CDR3 protein is CASSTRDRVTDTQYF. The DNA of the CDR3 is TGTGCCAGCAGCACCCGGGACAGGGTCACAGATACGCAGTATTTT.

This chain links TRBV18 with TRBJ2-7; 9 bases line up with TRBD1. There are 14 residues in the CDR3. The J segment lost 7 bases and the V segment lost 5 bases, leaving 9 bases of the junction unmatched. Germline V gives CDR1 KGHSH, CDR2 LQKENI. Here the CDR3 DNA reads TGTGCCAGCTCATGGGGACAGGGAGCATGGGAGCAGTACTTC. Translation: CASSWGQGAWEQYF. Variable domain in full (rest from reference TRBV18 and TRBJ2-7): NAGVMQNPRHLVRRRGQEARLRCSPMKGHSHVYWYRQLPEEGLKFMVYLQKENIIDESGMPKERFSAEFPKEGPSILRIQQVVRGDSAAYFCASSWGQGAWEQYFGPGTRLTVT.

J is TRBJ1-4 and V is TRBV6-2 or TRBV6-3; 8 nucleotides align to TRBD1. Germline V gene sequence: CDR1 MNHEY, CDR2 SVGEGT. J gave up 5 bases and V 2 bases, and 13 bases lay outside the gene matches. The CDR3 length is 18 residues. CDR3 in amino acids: CASSYGGGGQGKNEKLFF. The CDR3 DNA follows: TGTGCCAGCAGTTACGGGGGAGGTGGACAGGGAAAAAATGAAAAACTGTTTTTT.